This T cell receptor (beta chain) was recorded in a study of T cells in localized non-small cell lung cancer. Findings of the study overall: Uninvolved adjacent lung showed higher T cell clonality than tumor. In the blood, greater T cell density corresponded to longer overall survival. Since sequencing was restricted to only one region of the tumor, intratumor heterogeneity remains a possibility.

Comment on this clone: The antigen remains unidentified.

V dropped 4 bases and J dropped 0 bases, with 13 bases sitting between them. The length of the CDR3 is 15 residues. Germline V gene lookup returns CDR1 SGHRS and CDR2 YFSETQ. Here immunoSEQ multiplex PCR was the method, and the copy in TCRdb shows in-frame clones only, minus some. This table has approximately 65,000 clones, around 81% appearing once. This sequence joins TRBV5-1 and TRBJ1-1; D is uncertain. Specimen: PBMCs, collected before any cancer treatment. The clonotype was recovered from a man aged 40 to 70 with stage II lung adenocarcinoma. CDR3 region: CASSPTSGMNTEAFF. CDR3 DNA: TGCGCCAGCAGCCCCACTTCAGGAATGAACACTGAAGCTTTCTTT. Full variable domain (outside the CDR3, taken from reference TRBV5-1 and TRBJ1-1): KAGVTQTPRYLIKTRGQQVTLSCSPISGHRSVSWYQQTPGQGLQFLFEYFSETQRNKGNFPGRFSGRQFSNSRSEMNVSTLELGDSALYLCASSPTSGMNTEAFFGQGTRLTVV.